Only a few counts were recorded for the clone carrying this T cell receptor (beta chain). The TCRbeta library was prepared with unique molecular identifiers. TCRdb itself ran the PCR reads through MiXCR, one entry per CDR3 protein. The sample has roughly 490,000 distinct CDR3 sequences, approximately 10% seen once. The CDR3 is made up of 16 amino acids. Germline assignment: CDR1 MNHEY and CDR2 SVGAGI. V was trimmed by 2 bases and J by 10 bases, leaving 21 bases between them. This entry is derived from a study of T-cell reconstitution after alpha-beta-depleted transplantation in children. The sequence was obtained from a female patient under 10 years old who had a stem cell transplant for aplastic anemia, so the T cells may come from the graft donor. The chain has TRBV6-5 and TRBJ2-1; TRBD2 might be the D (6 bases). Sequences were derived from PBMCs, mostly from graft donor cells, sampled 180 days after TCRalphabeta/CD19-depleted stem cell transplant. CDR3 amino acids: CASSYLVGGGEGEQFF. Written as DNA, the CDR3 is TGTGCCAGCAGTTACCTAGTGGGAGGTGGTGAAGGCGAGCAGTTCTTC.